This T cell receptor beta chain is drawn from a study of T cells in localized non-small cell lung cancer (TCRdb year 2020). Regarding the study in general: The study examined T cell repertoires in a few hundred patients with early-stage NSCLC and compared tumors with uninvolved tumor-adjacent lungs. All 230 or so NSCLC patients in the cohort were treatment-naive and had localized lung tumors that were resected. Of the NSCLC patients, fewer than 150 were male and approximately 110 were female, and the mean age was approximately 66 years. Results the study describes overall, beyond this receptor: Longer overall survival was associated with higher blood T cell density, whereas shorter survival was associated with higher adjacent-lung clonality. Multi-region tumor sequencing was not performed, so intratumor heterogeneity could not be excluded. Uninvolved tumor-adjacent lung showed the highest T cell clonality, higher than tumor, which suggests more focused antigenic responses in the uninvolved tumor-adjacent lung. Because of the exploratory design, TCR variables were selected using unadjusted p-values without false-discovery rate correction. A median of approximately 53 of the top 100 tumor clones turned up in the paired uninvolved adjacent lung, and some 27 of those clones also ranked among the top 100 of that same adjacent lung.

Regarding this clone: Which antigen it targets is not known. Base qualities are not recorded, but no much larger clone differs from it by a single base.

TCR beta CDR3 regions were sequenced from DNA using the immunoSEQ Assay. Per the original workflow: To compute T cell density, TCR beta template counts were normalized to usable DNA, which was estimated by amplifying housekeeping genes. Richness was estimated using the preseqR package, with extrapolation to 400,000 templates for PBMC samples and to 120,000 templates for tissue samples. Clonality was taken to be one minus Pielou's evenness. To identify tissue-enriched TCRs, differential abundance testing was run on productive amino-acid clonotypes with a minimum total count of 5 and an alpha of 0.1. The Jaccard Index and the Morisita Overlap Index were used to measure repertoire overlap between compartments. TCR beta CDR3s were clustered by GLIPH together with public tetramer-defined viral CDR3s, and at least three viral sequences plus V-gene enrichment were required for viral motifs. TCRdb provides this immuneACCESS table in a form limited to in-frame rearrangements. Some clones are lacking; in checked studies, under half of them reflect an unresolved V gene, and why the rest are absent is not known. The DNA gave D and trimming, while V, J and clone size come from that table. This sample lists around 17,000 clones; around 90% were detected once. In total, the top ten clones hold 1.2% of the sample.

At diagnosis, peripheral blood, uninvolved tumor-adjacent lung and tumor were collected and were preserved as a mix of fresh-frozen and FFPE material. Blood samples were analyzed as peripheral blood mononuclear cells for TCR repertoire profiling. Trimming takes 3 bases off V and 2 bases off J; junction bases not matched to a gene: 2. The CDR3 has 15 amino acids, counting the end cysteine and phenylalanine. Only the CDR3 DNA is retained, 45 bases long and in frame from the first base. CDR1 and CDR2 are read off the germline V gene as MGHDK and SYGVNS. The clonotype originates from a woman aged 35 to 70 with stage III lung adenocarcinoma. Sample: peripheral blood mononuclear cells, taken before any cancer treatment. This chain is built from TRBV25-1 and TRBJ2-5, and TRBD2 matches 11 of the central bases. The CDR3 here reads CASSDVAGGQETQYF. The sequence in DNA is TGTGCCAGCAGTGACGTAGCGGGAGGGCAAGAGACCCAGTACTTC.